The 20 T cell receptor beta chains below all came from one sample that was sequenced in a study of blood T cell repertoires in COVID-19. Assay used: immunoSEQ multiplex PCR; TCRdb lists only in-frame clones, some missing. Among a few hundred thousand clones listed, 88% were seen once. Sequenced material: peripheral blood. Every receptor here comes from a woman aged 25 to 45 with acute or convalescent COVID-19.

The chain recombines TRBV29-1 with TRBJ1-1, with 9 nucleotides matching TRBD1. The germline gives CDR1 SQVTM, CDR2 ANQGSEA. This CDR3 has 14 amino acids. Unmatched junction bases numbered 7, after V lost 3 bases and J lost 5 bases. CDR3 nucleotide sequence: TGCAGCGTTGATAAGGGGACAGGGAGAACTGAAGCTTTCTTT. Encoded protein: CSVDKGTGRTEAFF.

V gene TRBV30 combines with J gene TRBJ2-7; D is perhaps TRBD2 (5 bases). The CDR3 length is 14 residues. The germline V gene encodes CDR1 GTSNPN and CDR2 SVGIG (reference sequence). V dropped 2 bases and J dropped 4 bases, with 15 bases sitting between them. Written as DNA, the CDR3 is TGTGCCTGGAGTCCGGACTTGGTAGAGTACGAGCAGTACTTC. It yields the protein CAWSPDLVEYEQYF.

The V gene is TRBV25-1, the J gene TRBJ2-1; D is unclear. The CDR3 runs 16 residues. Germline V gene lookup returns CDR1 MGHDK and CDR2 SYGVNS. Trimming left V 0 bases short and J 3 bases short, with 12 bases between. The CDR3 spells CASSEYLASGYNEQFF. The CDR3 coding sequence is TGTGCCAGCAGTGAATACTTGGCGTCAGGCTACAATGAGCAGTTCTTC.

The chain recombines TRBV4-2 with TRBJ2-1, with TRBD2 identical over 10 bases. This CDR3 has 16 amino acids. Germline trimming cut 0 bases from V and 8 bases from J; bases unmatched to any gene: 7. Germline lookup yields CDR1 LGHNA and CDR2 YNFKEQ. CDR3 DNA: TGTGCCAGCAGCCAAGATCAGGCTAGCGGGAGTTATGAGCAGTTCTTC. Its translation: CASSQDQASGSYEQFF.

The V call is TRBV4-1, the J call TRBJ1-4, with no clear D. Per germline, CDR1 MGHRA and CDR2 YSYEKL. This CDR3 is built from 15 residues. Trimming left V 1 base short and J 0 bases short, with 6 bases between. Here the CDR3 DNA reads TGCGCCAGCAGCCAAGTAGCCACAACTAATGAAAAACTGTTTTTT. Translated, it gives CASSQVATTNEKLFF.

The CDR3 DNA sequence: TGCAGTGCTAGTCCACAGACAACTAATGAAAAACTGTTTTTT. It is translated as CSASPQTTNEKLFF. The J gene is TRBJ1-4, the V gene TRBV20-1; D remains unclear. Germline CDR1 is DFQATT and CDR2 is SNEGSKA (reference sequence). This CDR3 region has 14 residues. The ends were cut back, 3 bases at V and 0 bases at J, with 8 bases in the middle.

This sequence joins TRBV7-8 and TRBJ2-5; 12 nucleotides match TRBD2. Trimming removed 5 bases from V and 5 bases from J; junction bases left unmatched: 6. This CDR3 region has 15 residues. Germline lookup yields CDR1 SGHVS and CDR2 FQNEAQ. CDR3 sequence (DNA): TGTGCCAGCAGCCCACGACTAGCGGGAGATGAGACCCAGTACTTC. Amino acids: CASSPRLAGDETQYF.

The gene calls are TRBV5-1 and TRBJ2-7; D unresolved. The V gene's germline CDR1 is SGHRS and CDR2 YFSETQ. Deletions cut 0 bases from V and 6 bases from J, with 7 bases between. The CDR3 has 12 amino acids. The CDR3 sequence is CASSLGVGEQYF. The DNA for the CDR3 is TGCGCCAGCAGCTTGGGAGTCGGCGAGCAGTACTTC.

The rearrangement joins TRBV5-4 to TRBJ2-2; 13 bases agree with TRBD2. The CDR3 sequence is 16 residues long. The germline V gene encodes CDR1 SGHNT and CDR2 YYREEE (reference sequence). V shed 4 bases and J 6 bases; nucleotides not matched to a gene: 6. CDR3 sequence (DNA): TGTGCCAGCAGCGCCTGGACTAGCGGGAGCCCCGGGGAGCTGTTTTTT. Translating it yields CASSAWTSGSPGELFF.

This chain joins TRBV5-1 and TRBJ2-1, with D possibly being TRBD1 (6 bases). Per the germline V gene, CDR1 is SGHRS and CDR2 is YFSETQ. V was pared by 3 bases and J by 5 bases, with 15 bases between. The CDR3 loop spans 15 amino acids. The DNA of the CDR3 is TGCGCCAGCAGCTCGCCTCTGGACAGCAACAATGAGCAGTTCTTC. Its translation: CASSSPLDSNNEQFF.

The chain is built from TRBV6-5 and TRBJ1-2; 8 nucleotides agree with TRBD1. Losses at the gene ends were 7 bases for V and 4 bases for J; bases not matched to a gene: 11. This CDR3 spans 15 amino acids. Germline V gene sequence: CDR1 MNHEY, CDR2 SVGAGI. Written as DNA, the CDR3 is TGTGCCAGCACCCCCCAGGTACAGGGGGTCTATGGCTACACCTTC. Protein: CASTPQVQGVYGYTF.

This chain's CDR3 is CASSDGLANEQFF. In DNA, the CDR3 is TGCGCCAGCAGCGACGGACTAGCTAATGAGCAGTTCTTC. The V gene is TRBV5-1, the J gene TRBJ2-1; the match to TRBD2 covers 8 bases. Trimming removed 4 bases from V and 7 bases from J; junction bases left unmatched: 4. Germline V lookup: CDR1 SGHRS, CDR2 YFSETQ. The CDR3 consists of 13 residues.

The V and J genes are TRBV5-1 and TRBJ2-1, with TRBD2 identical over 10 bases. Germline trimming cut 0 bases from V and 8 bases from J; bases unmatched to any gene: 5. Germline-derived CDR1 and CDR2 are SGHRS and YFSETQ. The CDR3 contains 15 residues. The CDR3 coding sequence is TGCGCCAGCAGCTTGGCCAGACTAGCGGGCGATGAGCAGTTCTTC. The encoded protein is CASSLARLAGDEQFF.

This chain connects TRBV5-1 to TRBJ2-5; 14 bases line up with TRBD2. Germline V CDR1 and CDR2: SGHRS, YFSETQ. V trimming: 3 bases; J trimming: 3 bases; junction bases outside the gene matches: 7. The CDR3 extends over 17 amino acids. Here the CDR3 DNA reads TGCGCCAGCAGCTGGGGACTAGCGGGAGAGGGGGAAGAGACCCAGTACTTC. Protein: CASSWGLAGEGEETQYF. Full variable domain (missing parts from reference TRBV5-1 and TRBJ2-5): KAGVTQTPRYLIKTRGQQVTLSCSPISGHRSVSWYQQTPGQGLQFLFEYFSETQRNKGNFPGRFSGRQFSNSRSEMNVSTLELGDSALYLCASSWGLAGEGEETQYFGPGTRLLVL.

V and J are TRBV4-3 and TRBJ1-6; no reliable D call. Germline-derived CDR1 and CDR2 are LGHNA and YSLEER. V was shortened by 0 bases and J by 7 bases, with 10 bases between the two germline ends. The CDR3 contains 15 residues. The CDR3 coding sequence is TGCGCCAGCAGCCAAGATTTCGAGGGAAATTCACCCCTCCACTTT. Encoded protein: CASSQDFEGNSPLHF.

The chain has TRBV23-1 and TRBJ2-2; TRBD2 matches at 8 bases. TRBV23-1 counts as an open reading frame of uncertain function. The CDR3 contains 17 residues. V lost 0 bases and J lost 6; bases outside the gene matches: 9. CDR3 sequence reads: CASSQSGDSGISGELFF. For the CDR3, the DNA is TGCGCCAGCAGTCAATCGGGTGATAGCGGGATATCCGGGGAGCTGTTTTTT.

V gene TRBV7-9 combines with J gene TRBJ2-2, with TRBD1 as a possible D gene (6 bases). The CDR3 has 18 residues. V lost 2 bases to trimming and J lost 4 bases, with 20 bases between them. Germline V gene lookup returns CDR1 SEHNR and CDR2 FQNEAQ (reference sequence). The CDR3 here is CASSLYHFGQIPTGELFF. The CDR3 DNA is TGTGCCAGCAGCTTATATCATTTTGGACAGATACCCACCGGGGAGCTGTTTTTT.

The chain links TRBV25-1 to TRBJ1-6; weak D call: TRBD1 (6 bases). The V end was cut by 3 bases, the J end by 7 bases, with 13 bases between. The CDR3 is made up of 15 amino acids. The germline V gene has CDR1 MGHDK and CDR2 SYGVNS. CDR3 loop: CASSETRGVNSPLHF. The CDR3 DNA follows: TGTGCCAGCAGTGAGACCAGGGGAGTCAATTCACCCCTCCACTTT.

This clone turned up a few times. V is TRBV6-2 or TRBV6-3 and J is TRBJ2-1, with D tentatively TRBD2 (5 bases). The length of the CDR3 is 13 residues. The germline gives CDR1 MNHEY, CDR2 SVGEGT. Trimming removed 0 bases from V and 9 bases from J, with 9 bases in between. CDR3 DNA: TGTGCCAGCAGTTACTCGGAGGTGCTTGAGCAGTTCTTC. This translates into CASSYSEVLEQFF.

The rearrangement joins TRBV6-2 or TRBV6-3 to TRBJ2-2; TRBD1 might be the D (6 bases). The CDR3 loop spans 14 amino acids. Between the trimmed V and J ends, which lost 2 bases and 5 bases, there was a span of 9 bases. The germline CDR1 and CDR2 sequences are MNHEY and SVGEGT. For the CDR3, the DNA is TGTGCCAGCAGTTACAGGACAGCGACCGGGGAGCTGTTTTTT. It is translated as CASSYRTATGELFF.